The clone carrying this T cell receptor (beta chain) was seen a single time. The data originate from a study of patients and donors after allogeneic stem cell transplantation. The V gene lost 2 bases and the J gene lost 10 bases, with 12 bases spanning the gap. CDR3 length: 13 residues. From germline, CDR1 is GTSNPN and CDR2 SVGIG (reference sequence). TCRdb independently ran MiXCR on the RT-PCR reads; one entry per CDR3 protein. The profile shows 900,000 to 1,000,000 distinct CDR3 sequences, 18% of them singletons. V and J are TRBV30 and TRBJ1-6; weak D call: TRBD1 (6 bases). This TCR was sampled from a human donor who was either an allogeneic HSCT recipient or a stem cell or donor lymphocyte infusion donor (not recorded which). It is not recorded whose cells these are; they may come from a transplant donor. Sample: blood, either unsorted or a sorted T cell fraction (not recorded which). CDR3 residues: CAWSQGFQSPLHF. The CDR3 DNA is TGTGCCTGGAGTCAGGGGTTTCAATCACCCCTCCACTTT.